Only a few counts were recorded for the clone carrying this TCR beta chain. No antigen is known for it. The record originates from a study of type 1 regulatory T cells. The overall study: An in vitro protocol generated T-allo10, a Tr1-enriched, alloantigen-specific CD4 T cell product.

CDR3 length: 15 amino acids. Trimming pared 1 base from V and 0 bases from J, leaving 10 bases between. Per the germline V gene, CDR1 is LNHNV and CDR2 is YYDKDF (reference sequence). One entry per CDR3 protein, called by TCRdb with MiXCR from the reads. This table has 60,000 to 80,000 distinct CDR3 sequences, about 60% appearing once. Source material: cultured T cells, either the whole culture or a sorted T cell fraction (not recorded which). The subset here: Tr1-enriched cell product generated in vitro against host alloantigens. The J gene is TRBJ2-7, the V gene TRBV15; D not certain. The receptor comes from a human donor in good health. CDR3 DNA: TGTGCCACCAGCAGAGGTTTTACAGCCTCCTACGAGCAGTACTTC. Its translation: CATSRGFTASYEQYF.